What follows is one T cell receptor beta chain and its context. No antigen is known for it. The stimulus was lysate of CMV-infected fibroblasts, around 10 ug/mL. Memory cells lacking CD40L and CD69 with high CD45RO were sorted. This record comes from a study of persistence of HIV-infected CD4 T cells. Study-level points and caveats: TCR analyses could not target the rare provirus-carrying CMV-responding cells. Compared with CD3/CD28-stimulated cells, CMV- and Gag-responding cells showed lower TCRbeta richness.

Trimming removed 2 bases from V and 4 bases from J, with 9 bases in between. Germline V gene lookup returns CDR1 SEHNR and CDR2 FQNEAQ (reference sequence). The CDR3 consists of 15 residues. This was the immunoSEQ version 4 assay in survey mode. The data were produced by immunoSEQ multiplex PCR, yet TCRdb's version contains in-frame clones alone and is incomplete. The sample gives roughly 30,000 clones, approximately 82% of which show up once; roughly 4.5% is in the top ten. The receptor was isolated from an adult man with HIV who was CMV-seropositive. The chain has TRBV7-9 and TRBJ1-6; weak D call: TRBD1 (6 bases). This material consisted of CD4+ T cells sorted from PBMCs after roughly 17-hour stimulation, taken from a patient who received antiretroviral therapy. The CDR3 reads CASSLPQGYNSPLHF. The CDR3 region has the DNA TGTGCCAGCAGCTTACCACAGGGTTATAATTCACCCCTCCACTTT. Together with reference TRBV7-9 and TRBJ1-6, the CDR3 gives the full variable domain: DTGVSQNPRHKITKRGQNVTFRCDPISEHNRLYWYRQTLGQGPEFLTYFQNEAQLEKSRLLSDRFSAERPKGSFSTLEIQRTEQGDSAMYLCASSLPQGYNSPLHFGNGTRLTVT.